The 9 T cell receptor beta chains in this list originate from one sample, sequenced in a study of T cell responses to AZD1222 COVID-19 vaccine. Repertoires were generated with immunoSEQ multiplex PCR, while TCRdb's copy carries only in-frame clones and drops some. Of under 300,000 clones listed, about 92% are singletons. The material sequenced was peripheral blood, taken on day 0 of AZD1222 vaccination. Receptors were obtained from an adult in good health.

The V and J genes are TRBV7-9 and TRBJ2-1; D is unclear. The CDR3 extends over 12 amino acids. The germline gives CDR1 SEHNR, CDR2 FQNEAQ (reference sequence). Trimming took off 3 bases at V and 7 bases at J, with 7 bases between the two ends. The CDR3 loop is CASSFLGNEQFF. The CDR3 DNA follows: TGTGCCAGCAGCTTCCTCGGGAATGAGCAGTTCTTC.

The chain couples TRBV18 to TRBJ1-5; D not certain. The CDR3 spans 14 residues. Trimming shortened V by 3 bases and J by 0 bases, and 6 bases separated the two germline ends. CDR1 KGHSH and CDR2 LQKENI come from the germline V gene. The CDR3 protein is CASSPVDSNQPQHF. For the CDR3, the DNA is TGTGCCAGCTCACCTGTGGATAGCAATCAGCCCCAGCATTTT.

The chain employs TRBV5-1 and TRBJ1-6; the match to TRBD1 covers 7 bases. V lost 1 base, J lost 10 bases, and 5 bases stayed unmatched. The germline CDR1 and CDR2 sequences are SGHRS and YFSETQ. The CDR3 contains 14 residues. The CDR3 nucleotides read TGCGCCAGCAGCTTGACAGGGGCGAAGTCACCCCTCCACTTT. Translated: CASSLTGAKSPLHF.

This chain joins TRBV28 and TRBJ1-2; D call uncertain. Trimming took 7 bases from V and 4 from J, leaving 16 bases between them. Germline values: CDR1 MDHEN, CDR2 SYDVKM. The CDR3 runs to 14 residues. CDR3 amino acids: CASISKGRFYGYTF. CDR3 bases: TGTGCCAGCATCTCAAAAGGGAGGTTCTATGGCTACACCTTC.

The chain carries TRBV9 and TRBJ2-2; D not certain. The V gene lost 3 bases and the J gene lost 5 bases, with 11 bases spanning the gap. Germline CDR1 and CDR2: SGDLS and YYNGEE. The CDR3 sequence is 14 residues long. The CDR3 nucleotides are TGTGCCAGCAGCGGTCCCGTTGAAACCGGGGAGCTGTTTTTT. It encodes CASSGPVETGELFF.

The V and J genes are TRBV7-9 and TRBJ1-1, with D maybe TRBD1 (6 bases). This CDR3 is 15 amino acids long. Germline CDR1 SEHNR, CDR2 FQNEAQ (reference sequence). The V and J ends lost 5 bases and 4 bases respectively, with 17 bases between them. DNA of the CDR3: TGTGCCAGCAGCCCCCACAGTGGGGGCGGCACTGAAGCTTTCTTT. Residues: CASSPHSGGGTEAFF.

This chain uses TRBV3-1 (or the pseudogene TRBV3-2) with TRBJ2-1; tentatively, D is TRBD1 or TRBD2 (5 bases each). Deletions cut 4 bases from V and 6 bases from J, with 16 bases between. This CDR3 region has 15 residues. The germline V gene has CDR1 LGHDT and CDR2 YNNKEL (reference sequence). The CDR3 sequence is CASSRVGLAGNEQFF. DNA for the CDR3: TGTGCCAGCAGCCGAGTGGGGCTAGCCGGCAATGAGCAGTTCTTC.

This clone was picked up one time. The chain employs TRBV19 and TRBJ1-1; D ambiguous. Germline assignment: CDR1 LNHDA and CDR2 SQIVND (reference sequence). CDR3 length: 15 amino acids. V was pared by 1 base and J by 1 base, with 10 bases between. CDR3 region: CASSIGILPNTEAFF. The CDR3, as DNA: TGTGCCAGTAGTATAGGTATTCTTCCGAACACTGAAGCTTTCTTT. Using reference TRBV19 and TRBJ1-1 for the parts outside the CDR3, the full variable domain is DGGITQSPKYLFRKEGQNVTLSCEQNLNHDAMYWYRQDPGQGLRLIYYSQIVNDFQKGDIAEGYSVSREKKESFPLTVTSAQKNPTAFYLCASSIGILPNTEAFFGQGTRLTVV.

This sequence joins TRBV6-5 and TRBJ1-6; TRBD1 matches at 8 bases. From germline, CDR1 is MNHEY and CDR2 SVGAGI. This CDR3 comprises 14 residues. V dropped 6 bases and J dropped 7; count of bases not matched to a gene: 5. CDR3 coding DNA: TGTGCCAGCAGGACGACAGGGGTAAATTCACCCCTCCACTTT. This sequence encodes CASRTTGVNSPLHF.